A single T cell receptor beta chain is shown here with its context. Its antigen is currently unknown. One junction end disagrees with the germline gene, perhaps due to a read error. This sample is part of a study of CD8+CD57+ T cells in acquired aplastic anemia. Study context: Mean yield of DNA from sorted CD4+ and CD8+ cells was approximately 3 ug.

Study-wide points: Patients versus controls showed no significant CD8+ Simpson's diversity difference.

Selection for sequencing was limited to patients who had shown CD8+CD57+ cell expansion by flow cytometry. Genomic DNA served as template for TCR beta VDJ and CDR3 profiling. Using its own MiXCR run on the reads, TCRdb lists one record per CDR3 protein. The table shows 200,000 or so distinct CDR3 sequences, with approximately 50% occurring only once. CDR3 size: 11 residues. Germline V gives CDR1 DFQATT, CDR2 SNEGSKA (reference sequence). The chain joins TRBV20-1 to TRBJ1-2; possible D gene TRBD1, 5 bases. This TCR came from a human donor with aplastic anemia. Material: sorted CD4+, CD8+, or CD8+CD57+ T cells (not recorded which) from PBMCs. CDR3 nucleotides: TGCAGCGCTACGGGGGAATATGGCTACACCTTC. It yields the protein CSATGEYGYTF.